A selection of T cell receptor beta chains follows, all from one sample in a study of OX40 agonist ivuxolimab in advanced cancers. Method: immunoSEQ multiplex PCR; TCRdb's copy keeps in-frame clones and lacks some. The sample shows around 94,000 clones, over 75% of them seen only once. The sample consisted of CD4+ or CD8+ T cells sorted from blood, taken in a trial of the OX40 agonist ivuxolimab. The receptors derive from an adult with an advanced solid tumor such as melanoma, head and neck, liver or kidney cancer. Both conserved end residues are part of each CDR3. Fields, in order: clone size, D gene, J gene, V gene, CDR3 protein, CDR3 DNA. D genes are given only for firm matches. Clone size is given for some rows only: seen once, a few or many times, or a class if the clone is expanded.

. . TRBJ1-3 TRBV7-2 CASSLAAGTGNTIYF TGTGCCAGCAGCTTAGCGGCAGGAACTGGAAACACCATATATTTT
. . TRBJ2-7 TRBV15 CATSRDPLSWGSYEQYF TGTGCCACCAGCAGAGATCCCCTTTCCTGGGGCTCCTACGAGCAGTACTTC
. TRBD2 TRBJ2-2 TRBV7-2 CASSRGSGGNTGELFF TGTGCCAGCAGCCGAGGTAGCGGGGGTAACACCGGGGAGCTGTTTTTT
few . TRBJ2-6 TRBV28 CASRPRSGANVLTF TGTGCCAGCAGGCCCCGTTCTGGGGCCAACGTCCTGACTTTC
. . TRBJ2-1 TRBV7-8 CASPEEQFF TGTGCCAGCCCCGAGGAGCAGTTCTTC
. . TRBJ2-1 TRBV27 CASSSSQSSYNEQFF TGTGCCAGCAGTTCCTCACAGAGCTCCTACAATGAGCAGTTCTTC
. . TRBJ1-5 TRBV5-8 CASSFTDSQPQHF TGTGCCAGCAGCTTTACCGACTCCCAGCCCCAGCATTTT
once . TRBJ1-3 TRBV7-2 CASSLGLYSGNTIYF TGTGCCAGCAGCTTGGGCCTTTACTCTGGAAACACCATATATTTT
. . TRBJ2-1 TRBV28 CASREAGRNEQFF TGTGCCAGCAGGGAGGCAGGGAGGAATGAGCAGTTCTTC
. . TRBJ2-7 TRBV5-5 CASSPGDLRTLHEQYF TGTGCCAGCAGCCCAGGGGACCTGAGGACTTTACACGAGCAGTACTTC
. . TRBJ2-7 TRBV10-3 CAISVLSGEQYF TGTGCCATCAGCGTACTTTCTGGAGAGCAGTACTTC
. . TRBJ2-7 TRBV11-3 CASSPGLRGSNEQYF TGTGCCAGCAGCCCCGGCTTACGCGGCAGTAACGAGCAGTACTTC
. TRBD1 TRBJ1-5 TRBV30 CAWRGTYPRDRPKGTPQHF TGTGCCTGGAGGGGGACCTATCCTCGGGACAGGCCCAAGGGGACGCCCCAGCATTTT
. TRBD1 TRBJ1-1 TRBV6-5 CASAGQLNTEAFF TGTGCCAGCGCGGGACAGCTCAACACTGAAGCTTTCTTT
. . TRBJ1-2 TRBV18 CASSPQGNYGYTF TGTGCCAGCTCACCACAGGGTAACTATGGCTACACCTTC
. . TRBJ1-6 TRBV27 CASSDRNSPLHF TGTGCCAGCAGTGACAGAAATTCACCCCTCCACTTT
. . TRBJ2-7 TRBV6-6 CASSLREYEQYF TGTGCCAGCAGTTTACGAGAATACGAGCAGTACTTC
. TRBD1 TRBJ1-6 TRBV2 CASMRGGQMGSPLHF TGTGCCAGCATGAGGGGGGGACAGATGGGCTCACCCCTCCACTTT
. . TRBJ1-1 TRBV19 CASVTGWNTEAFF TGTGCCAGTGTCACAGGGTGGAACACTGAAGCTTTCTTT
. . TRBJ1-2 TRBV13 CASSLGVHVPYGYTF TGTGCCAGCAGCTTAGGGGTTCACGTGCCCTATGGCTACACCTTC
. TRBD2 TRBJ2-1 TRBV9 CASNQLAGGPVEQFF TGTGCCAGCAACCAACTAGCGGGGGGGCCGGTTGAGCAGTTCTTC
few TRBD1 TRBJ2-1 TRBV7-3 CASSPRQGLGDEQFF TGTGCCAGCAGCCCAAGACAGGGGCTTGGGGATGAGCAGTTCTTC
. . TRBJ2-3 TRBV7-9 CASSPQGGGGLF TGTGCCAGCAGCCCCCAGGGTGGGGGGGGCCTTTTT
. TRBD1 TRBJ1-5 TRBV5-8 CASSLGTGQGGEPQHF TGTGCCAGCAGCTTGGGAACGGGACAGGGAGGTGAACCCCAGCATTTT
. TRBD1 TRBJ2-3 TRBV2 CASSEDRGATDTQYF TGTGCCAGCAGTGAAGACAGGGGCGCCACAGATACGCAGTATTTT
. TRBD2 TRBJ2-7 TRBV6-1 CASHLAGGVFEQYF TGTGCCAGCCACCTAGCGGGGGGGGTTTTCGAGCAGTACTTC
. . TRBJ1-2 TRBV19 CASSRILGGFGYTF TGTGCCAGTAGCCGCATTCTTGGCGGGTTTGGCTACACCTTC
. . TRBJ2-7 TRBV7-9 CASSLDEEGWDF TGTGCCAGCAGCTTAGACGAGGAAGGGTGGGACTTC
. . TRBJ2-1 TRBV29-1 CSVDTFGQQSYNEQFF TGCAGCGTTGACACCTTCGGACAGCAGTCGTACAATGAGCAGTTCTTC
. TRBD2 TRBJ2-1 TRBV2 CASSASSGGVSEQFF TGTGCCAGCAGTGCATCGAGCGGGGGGGTATCGGAGCAGTTCTTC
. . TRBJ2-5 TRBV2 CASSVEFGTQYF TGTGCCAGCTCCGTGGAGTTCGGGACCCAGTACTTC
. TRBD1 TRBJ1-4 TRBV7-2 CASSLEGGTNEKLFF TGTGCCAGCAGCTTAGAAGGGGGCACTAATGAAAAACTGTTTTTT
. . TRBJ2-7 TRBV6-6 CASRSRGNEQYF TGTGCCAGCAGGTCCAGGGGAAACGAGCAGTACTTC
. TRBD1 TRBJ2-1 TRBV5-1 CATGQGAGPTGPTEQFF TGCGCCACCGGACAGGGCGCCGGCCCAACAGGGCCGACTGAGCAGTTCTTC
. TRBD1 TRBJ2-7 TRBV18 CASSSRRGITGGYEQYF TGTGCCAGCTCATCACGCCGGGGAATAACAGGGGGCTACGAGCAGTACTTC
. TRBD1 TRBJ2-5 TRBV5-6 CASSLGTGTQYF TGTGCCAGCAGCTTGGGGACAGGGACCCAGTACTTC
. . TRBJ1-3 TRBV7-2 CASSLGGSGNTIYF TGTGCCAGCAGCTTAGGGGGATCTGGAAACACCATATATTTT
few TRBD2 TRBJ2-1 TRBV4-3 CASSQVWERGGNEQFF TGCGCCAGCAGCCAAGTGTGGGAGCGGGGTGGCAATGAGCAGTTCTTC
. . TRBJ2-3 TRBV7-2 CASSFPGLAADTQYF TGTGCCAGCAGCTTCCCGGGATTAGCCGCAGATACGCAGTATTTT
. . TRBJ2-1 TRBV7-2 CASSVGGFDNEQFF TGTGCCAGCAGCGTAGGAGGTTTCGACAATGAGCAGTTCTTC
once TRBD2 TRBJ2-1 TRBV13 CASSPYGGEAYNEQFF TGTGCCAGCAGCCCGTACGGGGGGGAAGCCTACAATGAGCAGTTCTTC
. TRBD2 TRBJ2-1 TRBV9 CASSVGRGGPYNEQFF TGTGCCAGCAGCGTAGGGCGCGGGGGGCCCTACAATGAGCAGTTCTTC
. . TRBJ1-4 TRBV18 CASSPRTAATNEKLFF TGTGCCAGCTCACCGCGGACAGCCGCGACTAATGAAAAACTGTTTTTT
once TRBD1 TRBJ2-4 TRBV4-1 CASSVGQDLAKNIQYF TGCGCCAGCAGCGTAGGACAGGACCTAGCCAAAAACATTCAGTACTTC
few . TRBJ1-5 TRBV27 CASSLSTGQPQHF TGTGCCAGCAGTTTATCTACGGGTCAGCCCCAGCATTTT
. . TRBJ1-5 TRBV19 CASSIDYGTTNQPQHF TGTGCCAGTAGTATAGACTACGGGACAACCAATCAGCCCCAGCATTTT
. TRBD1 TRBJ1-1 TRBV5-1 CASSLSRGQQEAFF TGCGCCAGCAGCCTGTCACGGGGACAGCAAGAAGCTTTCTTT
. . TRBJ2-7 TRBV6-1 CASSERRDPAGDEQYF TGTGCCAGCAGTGAAAGGAGGGATCCCGCTGGTGACGAGCAGTACTTC
. . TRBJ1-1 TRBV7-9 CASSLRDSDTEAFF TGTGCCAGCAGCTTGAGAGACTCAGACACTGAAGCTTTCTTT
. . TRBJ1-4 TRBV6-1 CASSEIGRGNEKLFF TGTGCCAGCAGTGAAATAGGACGGGGTAATGAAAAACTGTTTTTT
. . TRBJ1-1 TRBV18 CASSQGLENTEAFF TGTGCCAGCTCACAAGGGTTGGAGAACACTGAAGCTTTCTTT